The entry that follows covers one T cell receptor (beta chain) sequence. Its antigen is undetermined. Expressed TCRB transcripts got sequenced, as all isolated RNA was reverse transcribed. Using immunoSEQ multiplex PCR, the repertoire was profiled, and TCRdb retains in-frame clones only, with some absent. The sample yields 350,000 or so clones, 15% to 20% seen once. These data come from a study of beta chain features in type 1 diabetes. For the study at large: All samples yielded 100 million to 140 million examined sorted cells. Study-level findings and limits: The question left open here concerned HLA type influencing TCRB rearrangement. Patients with type 1 diabetes carried fewer insertions and had more deletions at their VDJ junctions. Within each of all four CD4+ subsets, Type 1 diabetes patients had TCRB CDR3s that were moderately but significantly shorter.

This TCR was recovered from a woman aged 18-29 years in good health. Sequencing was carried out using naive CD4+ T cells from blood.

In nucleotides, the CDR3 is TGCGCCAGCAGCCATATTGGCCGGACTAGCGGGAGAAATGAGCAGTTCTTC. It specifies CASSHIGRTSGRNEQFF. This rearrangement joins TRBV23-1 to TRBJ2-1; the match to TRBD2 covers 13 bases. TRBV23-1 is recorded as an ORF, its role being uncertain. Unmatched junction bases numbered 12, after V lost 6 bases and J lost 7 bases. The CDR3 covers 17 residues.